Presented here are 5 T cell receptor beta chains from one specimen sequenced in a study of T cells in Graves' hyperthyroidism and ophthalmopathy. The CDR3 regions of TCR beta were amplified from RNA transcripts. The HTBI primer set served for first-round RT-PCR of the TCR CDR3. From the multiplex PCR reads, TCRdb called clonotypes with MiXCR, one entry per CDR3 protein. The sample lists over 350,000 distinct CDR3 sequences, roughly 14% seen once, with around 13% in the top ten. Sequencing was carried out using blood. The source of these receptors is a young man with Graves' ophthalmopathy.

This clonotype was observed many times. The chain couples TRBV30 to TRBJ1-1, with no clear D. Germline-derived CDR1 and CDR2 are GTSNPN and SVGIG (reference sequence). The ends were cut back, 0 bases at V and 3 bases at J, with 8 bases in the middle. This CDR3 region has 13 residues. The CDR3 coding sequence is TGTGCCTGGAGTGTACTTCGGCACACTGAAGCTTTCTTT. It specifies CAWSVLRHTEAFF.

The genes are TRBV4-1 and TRBJ1-2; perhaps TRBD1 as D (5 bases). Deletions cut 3 bases from V and 2 bases from J, with 13 bases between. This CDR3 is built from 15 residues. Germline V gene sequence: CDR1 MGHRA, CDR2 YSYEKL. CDR3 sequence reads: CASSQRSTGNYGYTF. CDR3 bases: TGCGCCAGCAGCCAGCGGAGTACAGGAAACTATGGCTACACCTTC.

This clonotype was counted ten times or more. The chain uses TRBV11-2 and TRBJ2-1; D is possibly TRBD2 (6 bases). CDR3 size: 16 residues. The V end was cut by 2 bases, the J end by 5 bases, with 16 bases between. In germline, CDR1 is SGHAT, CDR2 FQNNGV. The CDR3 nucleotides are TGTGCCAGCAGCTTATTATTGGGGGGTGGACACAATGAGCAGTTCTTC. Translation: CASSLLLGGGHNEQFF.

This clonotype has at least ten counts. The chain uses TRBV7-9 and TRBJ1-2; D possibly corresponds to TRBD1 (5 bases). CDR3 length equals 12 residues. CDR1 is SEHNR and CDR2 is FQNEAQ in the germline V gene (reference sequence). V shed 1 base and J shed 8 bases, with 8 bases lying between them. This CDR3 reads CASSLEQEGYTF. CDR3 nucleotides: TGTGCCAGCAGCTTAGAACAGGAGGGCTACACCTTC.

The chain uses TRBV7-6 and TRBJ2-2; perhaps TRBD2 as D (7 bases). This CDR3 spans 16 amino acids. Germline V CDR1 and CDR2: SGHVS, FNYEAQ. Deletions cut 1 base from V and 5 bases from J, with 14 bases between. This chain's CDR3 is CASSLVRAGATGELFF. The CDR3 nucleotides are TGTGCCAGCAGCTTAGTCCGGGCGGGGGCGACCGGGGAGCTGTTTTTT.